A single sample gave rise to the 5 T cell receptor beta chains below, sequenced in a study of shared clonotypes between healthy human individuals. Some clones are missing from TCRdb's copy, which holds only in-frame ones; the method was immunoSEQ multiplex PCR. The repertoire holds fewer than 400,000 clones, under 80% seen once, with 10% in the top ten. The specimen sequenced was memory CD4+ T cells sorted from blood. Subset of the sample: CD45RA-negative fraction. The receptors come from a man aged 30 to 45 in good health.

The chain uses TRBV6-5 and TRBJ1-4; 8 bases are a match to TRBD1. Trimming took 6 bases from V and 8 from J; bases not matched to a gene: 11. This CDR3 region has 15 residues. CDR1 and CDR2 from the germline V gene are MNHEY and SVGAGI. The CDR3 loop is CASRPRTGHREKLFF. CDR3 nucleotide sequence: TGTGCCAGCAGACCAAGGACAGGGCATAGGGAAAAACTGTTTTTT.

The rearrangement links TRBV29-1 to TRBJ1-1; a weak D match, TRBD1 (5 bases). V lost 4 bases, J lost 5 bases, and 17 bases lay in between. The V gene's germline CDR1 is SQVTM and CDR2 ANQGSEA. The length of the CDR3 is 14 residues. The CDR3 DNA is TGCAGCGTTGTTGGGGGGGTCGGGTCGACTGAAGCTTTCTTT. It translates to CSVVGGVGSTEAFF.

Remarks on this clone: In the same sample, other DNA sequences code for this CDR3. The V and J genes are TRBV5-1 and TRBJ2-7; 12 nucleotides align to TRBD1. The germline V gene encodes CDR1 SGHRS and CDR2 YFSETQ. CDR3 length: 14 residues. The V gene end was trimmed by 4 bases and the J gene end by 6 bases; junction bases not matched to a gene: 5. CDR3 in DNA: TGCGCCAGCAGCCAGGGACAGGGGGCGGGCGAGCAGTACTTC. Its protein is CASSQGQGAGEQYF.

The chain combines TRBV27 with TRBJ2-1; unclear D gene. The CDR3 spans 13 residues. CDR1 is MNHEY and CDR2 is SMNVEV in the germline V gene (reference sequence). V lost 10 bases to trimming and J lost 3 bases, with 13 bases between them. CDR3 DNA sequence: TGTGCCACCCGCAAGGACCTCTACAATGAGCAGTTCTTC. This codes for CATRKDLYNEQFF.

This clone has at least ten counts. The chain recombines TRBV2 with TRBJ2-1; maybe TRBD1 (6 bases). The CDR3 extends over 16 amino acids. The V end was cut by 2 bases, the J end by 1 base, with 12 bases between. CDR1 is SNHLY, CDR2 FYNNEI, per germline. CDR3 sequence (DNA): TGTGCCAGCAGTGAAATGGGACACCAATCCTACAATGAGCAGTTCTTC. It codes for CASSEMGHQSYNEQFF.